The source of this TCR beta chain is a study of blood T cell repertoires in COVID-19. Study at large: Material from acute and convalescent COVID-19 was sourced from the United States, Italy and Spain. In each case, the material was cDNA or gDNA derived from T cells, B-cell-depleted T cells, or PBMCs.

Original analysis: Estimation of nucleated cell counts relied on the amplification of reference gene primers. Here immunoSEQ multiplex PCR was the method, and the copy in TCRdb shows in-frame clones only, minus some. From that table come the V and J calls and clone size; the DNA was used to work out D and trimming. The data contain around 200,000 clones, about 80% of them seen just once; the ten biggest clones take up over 2%. This CDR3 is built from 14 residues. Germline V lookup: CDR1 SGHVS, CDR2 FQNEAQ. V was cut by 2 bases and J by 3 bases, with 8 bases left in between. The rearrangement uses TRBV7-8 and TRBJ2-1; D perhaps matches TRBD1 (5 bases). The clonotype was recovered from a human donor with acute or convalescent COVID-19. The donor label of this sample is uncertain. Sequencing was done on a sample of peripheral blood. CDR3 in DNA: TGTGCCAGCAGCTTACCCGACAGCTACAATGAGCAGTTCTTC. Translation: CASSLPDSYNEQFF. Using reference TRBV7-8 and TRBJ2-1 for the parts outside the CDR3, the full variable domain is GAGVSQSPRYKVAKRGQDVALRCDPISGHVSLFWYQQALGQGPEFLTYFQNEAQLDKSGLPSDRFFAERPEGSVSTLKIQRTQQEDSAVYLCASSLPDSYNEQFFGPGTRLTVL.